Presented here are 12 T cell receptor beta chains from one specimen sequenced in a study of graft-versus-host responses after intestinal transplantation. Profiled with immunoSEQ multiplex PCR; TCRdb holds only in-frame clones, not every one. The data show about 16,000 clones, 75% to 90% seen once. Sequencing used PBMCs, obtained approximately 3.5 months after intestinal transplant. The receptors were gathered from a human patient who received an intestinal transplant, so some T cells may come from the graft donor.

CDR3 amino acids: CASTYSGFNGELFF. In DNA form, the CDR3 reads TGTGCCAGCACCTACTCAGGCTTCAACGGGGAGCTGTTTTTT. The chain carries TRBV6-6 and TRBJ2-2; D is unresolved. The CDR3 runs to 14 residues. Trimming stripped 7 bases from V and 7 bases from J, with 16 bases between. CDR1 and CDR2 (germline): MNHNY, SVGAGI (reference sequence).

The chain joins TRBV5-6 to TRBJ2-7, with unresolved D. Germline-derived CDR1 and CDR2 are SGHDT and YYEEEE. The V and J ends lost 4 bases and 5 bases respectively, with 10 bases between them. This CDR3 comprises 12 residues. CDR3 DNA sequence: TGTGCCAGCAGCGGGATGGCCCACGAGCAGTACTTC. Encoded protein: CASSGMAHEQYF.

The chain is built from TRBV9 and TRBJ2-4; D possibly uses TRBD1 or TRBD2 (5 bases each). V gave up 0 bases and J gave up 0 bases, with 7 bases separating them. Germline V gene sequence: CDR1 SGDLS, CDR2 YYNGEE. The CDR3 contains 15 residues. The CDR3 here is CASSVGGGAKNIQYF. As DNA, the CDR3 is TGTGCCAGCAGCGTAGGTGGGGGAGCCAAAAACATTCAGTACTTC.

The V gene is TRBV9, the J gene TRBJ1-3; 11 bases are shared with TRBD1. With 3 bases clipped from V and 0 bases from J, the junction kept 5 bases outside the gene matches. Germline V gene sequence: CDR1 SGDLS, CDR2 YYNGEE. The CDR3 is 17 amino acids. The CDR3 region is CASSAHGQGASGNTIYF. As DNA, the CDR3 is TGTGCCAGCAGCGCCCATGGACAGGGGGCCTCTGGAAACACCATATATTTT.

This clone was counted between two and nine times. The V gene is TRBV5-6, the J gene TRBJ1-3; 10 bases match TRBD1. The V gene's germline CDR1 is SGHDT and CDR2 YYEEEE. The CDR3 covers 15 residues. With 5 bases clipped from V and 4 bases from J, the junction kept 6 bases outside the gene matches. The CDR3 region has the DNA TGTGCCAGCAGTTGGGGACAGGGGCGAGGAAACACCATATATTTT. Its translation: CASSWGQGRGNTIYF.

This chain joins TRBV6-6 and TRBJ2-1; no clear D. Germline values: CDR1 MNHNY, CDR2 SVGAGI (reference sequence). Trimming removed 3 bases from V and 6 bases from J, with 9 bases in between. The length of the CDR3 is 13 residues. CDR3 bases: TGTGCCAGCAGTTATTCCGGATTCAATGAGCAGTTCTTC. This codes for CASSYSGFNEQFF.

The CDR3 nucleotides read TGTGCCAGCAGCCCGATCGGTGAAGCTTTCTTT. Translation gives CASSPIGEAFF. The genes are TRBV28 and TRBJ1-1; D not resolved. This CDR3 is 11 amino acids long. Germline lookup yields CDR1 MDHEN and CDR2 SYDVKM. Trimming pared 6 bases from V and 7 bases from J, leaving 9 bases between. Based on the CDR3 plus reference TRBV28 and TRBJ1-1, the full variable domain is DVKVTQSSRYLVKRTGEKVFLECVQDMDHENMFWYRQDPGLGLRLIYFSYDVKMKEKGDIPEGYSVSREKKERFSLILESASTNQTSMYLCASSPIGEAFFGQGTRLTVV.

V gene TRBV28 combines with J gene TRBJ2-1; 7 bases fit TRBD2. CDR3 length equals 15 residues. CDR1 MDHEN and CDR2 SYDVKM come from the germline V gene. V lost 3 bases to trimming and J lost 3 bases; unmatched junction nucleotides: 5. The CDR3 DNA reads as TGTGCCAGCAGTTTCTTCGCGGGAGTCTACAATGAGCAGTTCTTC. Protein: CASSFFAGVYNEQFF. Supplemented by reference TRBV28 and TRBJ2-1, the full variable domain reads DVKVTQSSRYLVKRTGEKVFLECVQDMDHENMFWYRQDPGLGLRLIYFSYDVKMKEKGDIPEGYSVSREKKERFSLILESASTNQTSMYLCASSFFAGVYNEQFFGPGTRLTVL.

CDR3 protein: CASSQDLNEQFF. The CDR3 DNA follows: TGCGCCAGCAGCCAAGACCTGAATGAGCAGTTCTTC. The chain is built from TRBV4-1 and TRBJ2-1, with D unresolved. Trimming left V 0 bases short and J 7 bases short, with 4 bases between. The CDR3 has 12 residues. Looked up from germline, CDR1 is MGHRA and CDR2 is YSYEKL.

The chain has TRBV19 and TRBJ2-1; possible D gene TRBD2, 5 bases. Germline CDR1 reads LNHDA; CDR2 reads SQIVND (reference sequence). V was trimmed by 4 bases and J by 6 bases, leaving 22 bases between them. The CDR3 sequence is 17 residues long. DNA of the CDR3: TGTGCCAGTAGTAGAGGACTCGGGCGGGCTAGTTTCAATGAGCAGTTCTTC. Translation gives CASSRGLGRASFNEQFF.

The chain is built from TRBV21-1 and TRBJ1-1; TRBD1, the table's D call, lacks a check against the DNA. TRBV21-1 is a known pseudogene. This CDR3 contains 18 residues. CDR3 nucleotide sequence: TGTGCCAGCAGCCCGAGGACAGGAAGGGGCTTCATGAACACTGAAGCTTTCTTT. It encodes CASSPRTGRGFMNTEAFF.

The count of this clone is one. The CDR3 region is CASSFSRGNGYTF. The CDR3 DNA sequence: TGTGCCAGCAGTTTTTCCAGGGGGAACGGCTACACCTTC. V usage is TRBV28 and J usage is TRBJ1-2; 7 bases agree with TRBD1. J gave up 8 bases and V 3 bases, and 6 bases lay outside the gene matches. Germline lookup yields CDR1 MDHEN and CDR2 SYDVKM. This CDR3 comprises 13 residues.